Presented here are 5 T cell receptor beta chains from one specimen sequenced in a study of blood T cell repertoires in COVID-19. Some clones are missing from TCRdb's copy, which holds only in-frame ones; the method was immunoSEQ multiplex PCR. The sample gives over 35,000 clones, about 82% of which show up once; nearly 10% is in the top ten. The material sequenced was peripheral blood. The origin of the receptors is a human donor in a cohort sampled during active COVID-19.

In nucleotides, the CDR3 is TGTGCCAGCAGCTTGGAGACTGTCTCCTACGAGCAGTACTTC. Its translation is CASSLETVSYEQYF. This chain connects TRBV5-6 to TRBJ2-7; no reliable D call. Per germline, CDR1 SGHDT and CDR2 YYEEEE. Trimming stripped 0 bases from V and 0 bases from J, with 7 bases between. The CDR3 spans 14 residues.

V and J are TRBV5-5 and TRBJ1-2; D is possibly TRBD1 (6 bases). Trimming stripped 2 bases from V and 2 bases from J, with 7 bases between. Germline loops: CDR1 SGHKS, CDR2 YYEKEE (reference sequence). The CDR3 extends over 13 amino acids. The CDR3 sequence: CASSLRGNYGYTF. The CDR3 DNA reads as TGTGCCAGCAGCTTAAGGGGGAACTATGGCTACACCTTC. Full variable domain (rest looked up from reference TRBV5-5 and TRBJ1-2): DAGVTQSPTHLIKTRGQQVTLRCSPISGHKSVSWYQQVLGQGPQFIFQYYEKEERGRGNFPDRFSARQFPNYSSELNVNALLLGDSALYLCASSLRGNYGYTFGSGTRLTVV.

The J gene is TRBJ2-7, the V gene TRBV20-1; D remains ambiguous. Germline V gives CDR1 DFQATT, CDR2 SNEGSKA (reference sequence). The length of the CDR3 is 11 residues. With 1 base removed from V and 5 bases from J, the gap between germline ends came to 6 bases. The CDR3, as DNA: TGCAGTGCTAGAGTTACGGACGAGCAGTACTTC. Amino acid sequence: CSARVTDEQYF.

The rearrangement joins TRBV10-2 to TRBJ2-7, with D maybe TRBD1 (5 bases). There are 14 residues in the CDR3. CDR1 is WSHSY and CDR2 is SAAADI in the germline V gene. The germline V and J ends were trimmed by 8 bases and 1 base, with 15 bases remaining between them. The chain's CDR3 is CASLDGHQSYEQYF. The CDR3 bases are TGCGCCAGCCTGGATGGACACCAATCCTACGAGCAGTACTTC.

The chain recombines TRBV5-1 with TRBJ2-2, with 11 positions matching TRBD2. Germline V lookup: CDR1 SGHRS, CDR2 YFSETQ. The CDR3 length is 16 residues. The trim removed 5 bases at V and 7 bases at J, leaving 10 bases unmatched. CDR3 region: CASSMGLAEAGGELFF. Written as DNA, the CDR3 is TGCGCCAGCAGTATGGGACTAGCGGAGGCGGGCGGGGAGCTGTTTTTT.